This entry lists 23 T cell receptor beta chains sequenced from one sample in a study of monozygotic twins with inflammatory bowel disease. TCRdb re-called the 5' RACE reads and shows each CDR3 protein once, DNA omitted. This table holds more than 300,000 distinct CDR3 sequences. The material sequenced was blood. These TCRs come from a human donor with ulcerative colitis or Crohn's disease, or a healthy co-twin of an affected twin (not recorded which).

The V call is TRBV29-1, the J call TRBJ2-7; as DNA is missing, the TRBD1 call by TCRdb cannot be tested. There are 13 residues in the CDR3. Germline lookup yields CDR1 SQVTM and CDR2 ANQGSEA. The chain's CDR3 is CSVQTGQTYEQYF.

The gene calls are TRBV28 and TRBJ2-5; the D call of TRBD1 rests on TCRdb alone, since no DNA is present to check it. CDR3 length: 13 amino acids. Germline V CDR1 and CDR2: MDHEN, SYDVKM. The CDR3 reads CASTRTEEETQYF. The full variable domain, its missing parts supplied by reference TRBV28 and TRBJ2-5, is DVKVTQSSRYLVKRTGEKVFLECVQDMDHENMFWYRQDPGLGLRLIYFSYDVKMKEKGDIPEGYSVSREKKERFSLILESASTNQTSMYLCASTRTEEETQYFGPGTRLLVL.

This rearrangement joins TRBV29-1 to TRBJ1-2. Germline V CDR1 and CDR2: SQVTM, ANQGSEA. CDR3 length: 11 residues. The CDR3 reads CSVVQARGYTF.

The rearrangement uses TRBV20-1 and TRBJ1-2; the D gene TCRdb calls, TRBD1, cannot be checked with no DNA. Germline lookup yields CDR1 DFQATT and CDR2 SNEGSKA (reference sequence). This CDR3 is 14 amino acids long. CDR3 residues: CSATPGQRYYGYTF.

The chain's CDR3 is CASSLVRGGTGELFF. This chain links TRBV27 with TRBJ2-2; as DNA is missing, the TRBD1 call by TCRdb cannot be tested. This CDR3 comprises 15 residues. In germline, CDR1 is MNHEY, CDR2 SMNVEV (reference sequence).

The chain carries TRBV6-2 or TRBV6-3 and TRBJ2-2; TCRdb indicates TRBD1, and absent DNA this call remains unverified. This CDR3 contains 17 residues. CDR1 is MNHEY and CDR2 is SVGEGT in the germline V gene. CDR3 residues: CASSYLRKDMNTGELFF.

V usage is TRBV7-2 and J usage is TRBJ2-5; TCRdb's D call of TRBD1 is untestable without DNA. Per germline, CDR1 SGHTA and CDR2 FQGNSA. The CDR3 consists of 14 residues. CDR3 amino acids: CASSQKGRGGTQYF.

The CDR3 protein is CASRGPADTQYF. V gene TRBV5-4 combines with J gene TRBJ2-3; checking the TCRdb D call of TRBD2 is not possible without DNA. The germline gives CDR1 SGHNT, CDR2 YYREEE (reference sequence). This CDR3 spans 12 amino acids.

This sequence joins TRBV24-1 and TRBJ2-7; TCRdb's assignment of TRBD1 cannot be checked, as there is no DNA. This CDR3 spans 15 amino acids. CDR1 KGHDR and CDR2 SFDVKD come from the germline V gene. The CDR3 loop reads CATSRPTGGVSREYF.

This sequence joins TRBV13 and TRBJ2-7; the TCRdb call, TRBD2, lacks DNA for checking. CDR1 and CDR2 from the germline V gene are PRHDT and FYEKMQ (reference sequence). The CDR3 runs to 14 residues. CDR3 loop: CASSRRARASEQYF.

This chain connects TRBV5-1 to TRBJ2-5; TCRdb outputs TRBD1, but without DNA this stays unchecked. The CDR3 spans 15 residues. In germline, CDR1 is SGHRS, CDR2 YFSETQ. CDR3 region: CASSLAGRTGETQYF.

The V call is TRBV29-1, the J call TRBJ2-3. The CDR3 is 11 amino acids. Germline CDR1 SQVTM, CDR2 ANQGSEA. The chain's CDR3 is CSVGGTDTQYF.

The genes are TRBV6-2 or TRBV6-3 and TRBJ1-5. This CDR3 region has 13 residues. The germline V gene encodes CDR1 MNHEY and CDR2 SVGEGT. The chain's CDR3 is CASSPTGNQPQHF.

The gene calls are TRBV9 and TRBJ1-2; TCRdb names TRBD1, which stays unverified in the absence of DNA. This CDR3 has 17 residues. Germline V lookup: CDR1 SGDLS, CDR2 YYNGEE. CDR3 sequence reads: CASSVLWGGADNYGYTF.

J is TRBJ2-2 and V is TRBV20-1; no DNA is available, so the TRBD1 call from TCRdb remains unchecked. The CDR3 consists of 12 residues. The germline CDR1 and CDR2 sequences are DFQATT and SNEGSKA (reference sequence). The CDR3 loop is CSARRGQGELFF.

V usage is TRBV5-1 and J usage is TRBJ1-1; TCRdb names TRBD1, which stays unverified in the absence of DNA. Germline V gene data show CDR1 as SGHRS and CDR2 as YFSETQ. This CDR3 is built from 15 residues. CDR3 residues: CASSLRQGLSTEAFF.

The chain couples TRBV6-2 or TRBV6-3 to TRBJ1-5; without DNA, the TCRdb call of TRBD1 cannot be checked. The germline CDR1 and CDR2 sequences are MNHEY and SVGEGT. The CDR3 spans 13 residues. The CDR3: CASSRDAQSTQHF.

The rearrangement uses TRBV28 and TRBJ2-2; TCRdb outputs TRBD2, but without DNA this stays unchecked. CDR3 length equals 14 residues. CDR1 MDHEN and CDR2 SYDVKM come from the germline V gene. The CDR3 sequence is CASRYTGRTGELFF.

Here the CDR3 reads CASSADSGQPQHF. The V gene is TRBV12-3 or TRBV12-4, the J gene TRBJ1-5; lacking DNA, the TRBD1 call made by TCRdb goes unchecked. This CDR3 is 13 amino acids long.

The J gene is TRBJ2-4, the V gene TRBV19. Germline lookup yields CDR1 LNHDA and CDR2 SQIVND (reference sequence). The CDR3 sequence is 16 residues long. CDR3 amino acids: CASSLGTELAKNIQYF.

CDR3 amino acids: CASSHPGGALNEQFF. V gene TRBV28 combines with J gene TRBJ2-1; the D call from TCRdb, TRBD1, cannot be confirmed without DNA. The CDR3 sequence is 15 residues long. CDR1 and CDR2 from the germline V gene are MDHEN and SYDVKM.

The chain links TRBV5-1 to TRBJ2-2; TCRdb returns TRBD2, unconfirmable since there is no DNA. This CDR3 region has 18 residues. Germline V lookup: CDR1 SGHRS, CDR2 YFSETQ. This CDR3 reads CASSSRIRLAENTGELFF. Complete variable domain (other parts from reference TRBV5-1 and TRBJ2-2): KAGVTQTPRYLIKTRGQQVTLSCSPISGHRSVSWYQQTPGQGLQFLFEYFSETQRNKGNFPGRFSGRQFSNSRSEMNVSTLELGDSALYLCASSSRIRLAENTGELFFGEGSRLTVL.

The rearrangement uses TRBV18 and TRBJ2-1; the D gene TCRdb calls, TRBD1, cannot be checked with no DNA. Germline V gene data show CDR1 as KGHSH and CDR2 as LQKENI. This CDR3 is 15 amino acids long. The CDR3 spells CASSPFGQGRNEQFF. Full variable domain (outside the CDR3, taken from reference TRBV18 and TRBJ2-1): NAGVMQNPRHLVRRRGQEARLRCSPMKGHSHVYWYRQLPEEGLKFMVYLQKENIIDESGMPKERFSAEFPKEGPSILRIQQVVRGDSAAYFCASSPFGQGRNEQFFGPGTRLTVL.